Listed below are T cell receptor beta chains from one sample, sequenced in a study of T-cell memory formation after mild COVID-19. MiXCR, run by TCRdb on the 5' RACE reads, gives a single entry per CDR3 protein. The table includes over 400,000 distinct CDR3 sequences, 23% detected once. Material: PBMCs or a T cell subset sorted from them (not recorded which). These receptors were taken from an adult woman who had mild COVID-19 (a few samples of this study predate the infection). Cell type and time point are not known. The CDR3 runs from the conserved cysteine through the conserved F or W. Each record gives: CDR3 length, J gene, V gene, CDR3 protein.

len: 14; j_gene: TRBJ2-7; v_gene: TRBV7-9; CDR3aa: CASSPAGGPYEQYF
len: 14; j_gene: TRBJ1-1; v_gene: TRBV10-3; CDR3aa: CAISERPSNTEAFF
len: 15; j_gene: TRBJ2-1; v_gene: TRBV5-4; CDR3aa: CASSLGHPSYNEQFF
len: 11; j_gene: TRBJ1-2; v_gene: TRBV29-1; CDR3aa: CSVDPGAGYTF
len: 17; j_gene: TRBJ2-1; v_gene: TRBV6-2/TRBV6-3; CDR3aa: CASSYNPQGESYNEQFF
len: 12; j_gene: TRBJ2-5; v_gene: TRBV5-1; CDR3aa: CASSSAGETQYF
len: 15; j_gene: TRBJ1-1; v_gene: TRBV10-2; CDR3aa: CASNKGAPRGTEAFF
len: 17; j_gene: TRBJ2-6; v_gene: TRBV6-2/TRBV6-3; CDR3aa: CASVEGAGPSGANVLTF
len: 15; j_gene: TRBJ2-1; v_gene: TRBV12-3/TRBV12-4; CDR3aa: CASSGDGLSYNEQFF
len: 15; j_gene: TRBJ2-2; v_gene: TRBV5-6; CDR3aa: CASSLTGGSTGELFF
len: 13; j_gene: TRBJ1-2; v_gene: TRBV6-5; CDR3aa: CASSYSPGQGRTF
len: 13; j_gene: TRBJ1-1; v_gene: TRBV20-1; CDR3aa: CSAPGLANTEAFF
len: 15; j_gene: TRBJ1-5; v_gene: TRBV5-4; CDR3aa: CASLTAVYSNQPQHF
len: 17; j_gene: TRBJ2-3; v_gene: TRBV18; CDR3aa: CASSPRTGGLGTDTQYF
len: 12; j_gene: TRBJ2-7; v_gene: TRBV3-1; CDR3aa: CASSPSGFEQYF
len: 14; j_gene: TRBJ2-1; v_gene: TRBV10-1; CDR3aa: CASRMTSGEDEQFF